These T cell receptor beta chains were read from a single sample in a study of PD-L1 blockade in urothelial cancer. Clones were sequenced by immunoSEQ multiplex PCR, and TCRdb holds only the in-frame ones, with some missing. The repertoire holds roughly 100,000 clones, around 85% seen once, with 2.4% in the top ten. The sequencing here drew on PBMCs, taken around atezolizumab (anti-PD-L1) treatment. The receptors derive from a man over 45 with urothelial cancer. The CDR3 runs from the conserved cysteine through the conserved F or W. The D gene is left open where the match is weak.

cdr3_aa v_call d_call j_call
CASTRQGLSSLEAFF TRBV28 TRBD1 TRBJ1-1
CASSLGSGSDEQYF TRBV5-4 TRBD2 TRBJ2-7
CASSLDDPSGSTDTQYF TRBV11-2 - TRBJ2-3
CASSSGAGAGGLREQYF TRBV11-2 TRBD2 TRBJ2-7
CASRGSRGRATEAFF TRBV28 TRBD1 TRBJ1-1
CASSPGTAYSGANVLTF TRBV18 TRBD1 TRBJ2-6
CASSKPGADTQYF TRBV6-6 - TRBJ2-3
CAISESTGGNTEAFF TRBV10-3 - TRBJ1-1
CAGGTGINTEAFF TRBV21-1 - TRBJ1-1
CASSVGSGSFGDTQYF TRBV9 TRBD2 TRBJ2-3
CASTGTGDSGANVLTF TRBV5-1 TRBD1 TRBJ2-6
CASSISTGGNTEAFF TRBV27 TRBD1 TRBJ1-1
CAWSPLHPGIYEQYF TRBV30 - TRBJ2-7
CASSERGTGANVLTF TRBV2 - TRBJ2-6
CASSGPGGNLDTQYF TRBV9 TRBD1 TRBJ2-3
CSVLTGLSGNTIYF TRBV29-1 TRBD1 TRBJ1-3
CASMELTSTDTQYF TRBV19 - TRBJ2-3
CASSQDPRPGYGYTF TRBV4-1 - TRBJ1-2
CASSLGAFNEQFF TRBV11-2 - TRBJ2-1
CAISSSSGGYEQYF TRBV10-3 TRBD2 TRBJ2-7
CASSWRQGSTEAFF TRBV27 - TRBJ1-1
CASSFEGEETQYF TRBV11-1 - TRBJ2-5
CASSVEGDRVAETQYF TRBV9 TRBD1 TRBJ2-5
CASSLVGTSAETQYF TRBV7-2 TRBD2 TRBJ2-5
CSVATRAGSGELFF TRBV29-1 - TRBJ2-2
CASSSDRATEAFF TRBV2 TRBD1 TRBJ1-1
CASSPTGVRPRNTEAFF TRBV18 TRBD1 TRBJ1-1
CASSLERGYTF TRBV7-9 - TRBJ1-2
CASSPSNTEAFF TRBV19 - TRBJ1-1
CASSVRDRAWVGELFF TRBV19 TRBD1 TRBJ2-2
CASSSGTSGRRTYNEQFF TRBV5-1 TRBD2 TRBJ2-1
CASSMTGVGSYSNQPQHF TRBV5-5 TRBD1 TRBJ1-5
CASSEWMGRSNEQFF TRBV10-1 - TRBJ2-1
CASSKGTSGDDEQFF TRBV19 TRBD2 TRBJ2-1
CASSSAGGRNTEAFF TRBV27 TRBD1 TRBJ1-1
CASSPGGGRAETQYF TRBV7-3 - TRBJ2-5
CASSKYGTANEQFF TRBV27 TRBD1 TRBJ2-1
CASTWRGLIDTEAFF TRBV5-6 - TRBJ1-1
CASSETSGRILDTQYF TRBV10-1 TRBD2 TRBJ2-3
CASSLDGFSYEQYF TRBV5-1 - TRBJ2-7
CASSAQGGGYNSPLHF TRBV7-6 TRBD1 TRBJ1-6
CSVGDRQAFF TRBV29-1 TRBD1 TRBJ1-1
CASSKSSRAGDSVRIHGSYNEQFF TRBV21-1 - TRBJ2-1
CASSLVPGYEQYF TRBV7-8 - TRBJ2-7
CAISESAGSAYEQYF TRBV10-3 - TRBJ2-7
CASSLVQGDTDTQYF TRBV5-1 TRBD1 TRBJ2-3
CASSPGLEGEQYF TRBV11-2 - TRBJ2-7
CASSTTGRRETQYF TRBV28 - TRBJ2-5
CASSPQGASYNEQFF TRBV2 TRBD1 TRBJ2-1